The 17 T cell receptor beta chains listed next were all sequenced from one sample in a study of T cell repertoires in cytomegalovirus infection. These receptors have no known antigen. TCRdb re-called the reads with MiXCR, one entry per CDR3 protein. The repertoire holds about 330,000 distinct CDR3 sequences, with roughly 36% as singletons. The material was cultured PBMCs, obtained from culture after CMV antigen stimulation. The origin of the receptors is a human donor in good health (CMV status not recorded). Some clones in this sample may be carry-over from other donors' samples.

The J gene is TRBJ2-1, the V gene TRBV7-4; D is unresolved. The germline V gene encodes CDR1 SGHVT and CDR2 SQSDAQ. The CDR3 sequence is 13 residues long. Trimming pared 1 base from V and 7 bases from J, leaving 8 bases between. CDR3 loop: CASSLGLWNEQFF. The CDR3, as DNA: TGTGCCAGCAGCTTAGGATTGTGGAATGAGCAGTTCTTC.

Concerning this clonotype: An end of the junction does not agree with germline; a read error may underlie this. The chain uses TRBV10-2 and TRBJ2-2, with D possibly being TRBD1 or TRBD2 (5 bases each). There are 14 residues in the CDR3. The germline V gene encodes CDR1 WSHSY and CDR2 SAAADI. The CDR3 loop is CASRTGTNAGELFF. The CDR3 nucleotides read TGCGCCAGCAGGACCGGGACGAACGCCGGGGAGCTGTTTTTT.

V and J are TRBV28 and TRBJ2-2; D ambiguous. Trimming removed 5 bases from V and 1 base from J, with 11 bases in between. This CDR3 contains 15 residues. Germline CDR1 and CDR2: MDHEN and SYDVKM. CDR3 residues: CASSIPLGNTGELFF. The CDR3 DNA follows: TGTGCCAGCAGTATCCCGTTAGGGAACACCGGGGAGCTGTTTTTT.

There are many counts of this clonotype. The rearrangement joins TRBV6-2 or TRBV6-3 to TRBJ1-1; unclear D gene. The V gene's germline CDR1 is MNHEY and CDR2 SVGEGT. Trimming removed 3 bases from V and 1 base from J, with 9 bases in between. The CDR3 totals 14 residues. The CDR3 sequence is CASSYVPRNTEAFF. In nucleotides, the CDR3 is TGTGCCAGCAGTTATGTTCCGAGGAACACTGAAGCTTTCTTT.

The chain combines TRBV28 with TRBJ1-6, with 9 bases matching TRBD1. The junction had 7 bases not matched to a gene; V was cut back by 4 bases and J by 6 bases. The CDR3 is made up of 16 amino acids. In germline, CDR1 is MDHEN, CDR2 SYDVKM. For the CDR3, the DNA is TGTGCCAGCAGTTCTCCCCGGGACAGGGTTAATTCACCCCTCCACTTT. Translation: CASSSPRDRVNSPLHF.

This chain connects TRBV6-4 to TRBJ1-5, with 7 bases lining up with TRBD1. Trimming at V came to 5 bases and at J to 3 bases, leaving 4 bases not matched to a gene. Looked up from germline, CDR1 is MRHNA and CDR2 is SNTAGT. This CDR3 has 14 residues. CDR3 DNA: TGTGCCAGCAGTCCGACAGGGACCAATCAGCCCCAGCATTTT. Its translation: CASSPTGTNQPQHF.

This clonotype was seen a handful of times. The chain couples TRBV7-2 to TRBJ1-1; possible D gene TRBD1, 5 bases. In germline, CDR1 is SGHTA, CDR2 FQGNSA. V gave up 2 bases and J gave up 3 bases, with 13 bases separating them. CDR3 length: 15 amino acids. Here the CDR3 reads CASSLRGGRYTEAFF. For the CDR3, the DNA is TGTGCCAGCAGCTTAAGGGGTGGGCGGTACACTGAAGCTTTCTTT.

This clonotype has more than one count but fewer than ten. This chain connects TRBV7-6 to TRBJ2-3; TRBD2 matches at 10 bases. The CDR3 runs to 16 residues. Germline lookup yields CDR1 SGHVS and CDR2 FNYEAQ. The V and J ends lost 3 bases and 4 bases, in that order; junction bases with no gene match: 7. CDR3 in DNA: TGTGCCAGCAGCTTTGCCAGCGGGAGGGCCCCAGATACGCAGTATTTT. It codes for CASSFASGRAPDTQYF.

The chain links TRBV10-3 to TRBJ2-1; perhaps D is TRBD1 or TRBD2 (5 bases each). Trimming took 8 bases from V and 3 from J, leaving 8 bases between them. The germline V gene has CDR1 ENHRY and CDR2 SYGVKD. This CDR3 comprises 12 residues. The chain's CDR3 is CAIGTGYNEQFF. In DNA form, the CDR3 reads TGTGCCATCGGGACGGGCTACAATGAGCAGTTCTTC.

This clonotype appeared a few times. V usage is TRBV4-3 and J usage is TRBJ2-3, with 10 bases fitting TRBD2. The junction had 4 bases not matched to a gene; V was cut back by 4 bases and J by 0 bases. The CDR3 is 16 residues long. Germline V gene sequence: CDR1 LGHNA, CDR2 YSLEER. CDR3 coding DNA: TGCGCCAGCAGCCGTGGACTAGCGGAGAGCACAGATACGCAGTATTTT. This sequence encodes CASSRGLAESTDTQYF.

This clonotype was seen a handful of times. Written as DNA, the CDR3 is TGTGCCAGCAGCGAACGCGGGACGGACTACGAGCAGTACGTC. It encodes CASSERGTDYEQYV. The chain couples TRBV6-2 or TRBV6-3 to TRBJ2-7; tentative D call: TRBD2 (6 bases). Trimming shortened V by 6 bases and J by 3 bases, and 15 bases separated the two germline ends. The germline V gene has CDR1 MNHEY and CDR2 SVGEGT. CDR3 length equals 14 residues.

CDR3 DNA: TGTGCCAGCAGGAGGGGTGTTGGGCTGGATACGCAGTATTTT. Protein: CASRRGVGLDTQYF. The chain combines TRBV2 with TRBJ2-3; D is tentatively TRBD1 or TRBD2 (5 bases each). Between the trimmed V and J ends, which lost 6 bases and 6 bases, there was a span of 16 bases. The CDR3 length is 14 residues. The germline V gene encodes CDR1 SNHLY and CDR2 FYNNEI.

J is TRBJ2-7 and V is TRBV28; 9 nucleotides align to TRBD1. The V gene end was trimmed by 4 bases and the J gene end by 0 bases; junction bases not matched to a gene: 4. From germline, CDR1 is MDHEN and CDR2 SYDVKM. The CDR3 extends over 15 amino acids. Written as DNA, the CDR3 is TGTGCCAGCAGTTCGTTACAGGGGGCCTCCTACGAGCAGTACTTC. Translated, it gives CASSSLQGASYEQYF.

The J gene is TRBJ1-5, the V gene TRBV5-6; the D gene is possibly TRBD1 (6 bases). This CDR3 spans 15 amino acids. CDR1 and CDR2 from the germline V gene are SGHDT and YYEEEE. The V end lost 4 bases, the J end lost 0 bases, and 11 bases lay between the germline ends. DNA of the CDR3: TGTGCCAGCAGCGAACAGGGAGCTAGCAATCAGCCCCAGCATTTT. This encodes CASSEQGASNQPQHF.

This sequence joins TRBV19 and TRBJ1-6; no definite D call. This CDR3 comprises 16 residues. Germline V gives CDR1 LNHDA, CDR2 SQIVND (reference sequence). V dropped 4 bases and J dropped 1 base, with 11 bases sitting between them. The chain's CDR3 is CASSTARESYNSPLHF. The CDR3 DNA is TGTGCCAGTAGTACAGCGAGGGAGTCCTATAATTCACCCCTCCACTTT.

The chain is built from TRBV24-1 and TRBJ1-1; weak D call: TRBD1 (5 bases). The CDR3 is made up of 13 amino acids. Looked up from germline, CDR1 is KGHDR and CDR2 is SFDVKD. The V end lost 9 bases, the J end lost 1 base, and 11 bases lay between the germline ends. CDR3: CATESGTNTEAFF. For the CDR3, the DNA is TGTGCCACCGAATCGGGGACGAACACTGAAGCTTTCTTT.

The CDR3 reads CASRRTSGNTDTQYF. The CDR3, as DNA: TGTGCCAGTAGAAGGACTAGCGGGAATACAGATACGCAGTATTTT. The rearrangement uses TRBV19 and TRBJ2-3, with 12 bases that match TRBD2. The CDR3 is 15 residues long. The V segment lost 6 bases and the J segment 3 bases; nucleotides outside the gene matches: 4. From germline, CDR1 is LNHDA and CDR2 SQIVND (reference sequence).